Here is one T cell receptor (beta chain) with its context. TCRdb's copy holds only in-frame clones and misses some; the assay was immunoSEQ multiplex PCR. In the table there are over 150,000 clones, 92% of which are singletons. This sample was included in a study of T cell responses to AZD1222 COVID-19 vaccine. The CDR3 contains 14 residues. Trimming removed 3 bases at V and 5 bases at J, with 11 bases between. Germline loops: CDR1 KGHDR, CDR2 SFDVKD. The chain uses TRBV24-1 and TRBJ2-3; D ambiguous. The sequencing here drew on peripheral blood, taken on day 0 of MenACWY control vaccination. The receptor comes from an adult in good health. In nucleotides, the CDR3 is TGTGCCACCAGTGATCCGCCCTTGGGAGATACGCAGTATTTT. This translates into CATSDPPLGDTQYF.